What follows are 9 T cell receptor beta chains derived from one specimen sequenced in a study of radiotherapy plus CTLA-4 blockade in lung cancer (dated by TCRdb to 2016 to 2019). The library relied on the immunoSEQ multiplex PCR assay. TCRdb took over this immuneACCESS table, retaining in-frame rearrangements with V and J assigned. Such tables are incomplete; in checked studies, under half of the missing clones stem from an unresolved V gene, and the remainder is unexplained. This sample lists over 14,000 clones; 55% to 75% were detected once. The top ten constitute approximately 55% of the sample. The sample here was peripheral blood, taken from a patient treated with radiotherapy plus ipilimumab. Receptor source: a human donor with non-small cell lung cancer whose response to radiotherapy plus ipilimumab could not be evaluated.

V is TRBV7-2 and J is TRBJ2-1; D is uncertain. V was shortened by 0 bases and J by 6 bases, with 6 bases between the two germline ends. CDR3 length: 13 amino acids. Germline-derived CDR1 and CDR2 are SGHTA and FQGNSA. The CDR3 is CASSLAPVNEQFF. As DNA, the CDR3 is TGTGCCAGCAGCTTAGCCCCAGTCAATGAGCAGTTCTTC.

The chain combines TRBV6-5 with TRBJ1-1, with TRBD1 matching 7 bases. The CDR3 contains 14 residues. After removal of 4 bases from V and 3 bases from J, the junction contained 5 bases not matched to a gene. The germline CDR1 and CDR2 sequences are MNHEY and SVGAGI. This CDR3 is CASSFADRYTEAFF. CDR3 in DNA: TGTGCCAGCAGTTTCGCGGACAGGTACACTGAAGCTTTCTTT.

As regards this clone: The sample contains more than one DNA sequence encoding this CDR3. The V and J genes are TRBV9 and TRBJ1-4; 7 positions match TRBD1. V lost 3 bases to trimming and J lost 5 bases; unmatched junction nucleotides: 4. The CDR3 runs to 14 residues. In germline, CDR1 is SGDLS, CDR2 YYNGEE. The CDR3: CASSGGQTNEKLFF. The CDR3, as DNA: TGTGCCAGCAGCGGGGGACAGACAAATGAAAAACTGTTTTTT. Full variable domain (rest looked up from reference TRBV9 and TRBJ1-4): DSGVTQTPKHLITATGQRVTLRCSPRSGDLSVYWYQQSLDQGLQFLIQYYNGEERAKGNILERFSAQQFPDLHSELNLSSLELGDSALYFCASSGGQTNEKLFFGSGTQLSVL.

CDR3 sequence: CASSQTGTQETQYF. CDR3 DNA sequence: TGTGCCAGCAGCCAAACAGGGACGCAAGAGACCCAGTACTTC. The chain employs TRBV4-2 and TRBJ2-5, with D perhaps matching TRBD1 (6 bases). Germline V gene data show CDR1 as LGHNA and CDR2 as YNFKEQ. CDR3 size: 14 residues. V gave up 2 bases and J gave up 2 bases, with 9 bases separating them.

CDR3 sequence (DNA): TGTGCCAGCAGTTCCCACACGAGGGCCTTCTACAATGAGCAGTTCTTC. This encodes CASSSHTRAFYNEQFF. V gene TRBV27 combines with J gene TRBJ2-1; D might be TRBD2 (5 bases). Trimming stripped 4 bases from V and 3 bases from J, with 16 bases between. This CDR3 contains 16 residues. Germline-derived CDR1 and CDR2 are MNHEY and SMNVEV (reference sequence).

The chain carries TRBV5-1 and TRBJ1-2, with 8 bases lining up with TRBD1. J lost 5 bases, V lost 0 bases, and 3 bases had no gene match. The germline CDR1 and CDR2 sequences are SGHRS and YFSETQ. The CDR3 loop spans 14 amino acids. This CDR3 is CASSLGQGLYGYTF. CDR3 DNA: TGCGCCAGCAGCTTGGGACAGGGGCTATATGGCTACACCTTC.

The CDR3 is CASSLEVTGAYGYTF. The CDR3 nucleotides are TGTGCCAGCAGCTTAGAAGTGACAGGAGCCTATGGCTACACCTTC. The rearrangement joins TRBV11-2 to TRBJ1-2; D may be TRBD1 (6 bases). Germline CDR1 and CDR2: SGHAT and FQNNGV. V was cut by 0 bases and J by 4 bases, with 12 bases left in between. The CDR3 has 15 amino acids.

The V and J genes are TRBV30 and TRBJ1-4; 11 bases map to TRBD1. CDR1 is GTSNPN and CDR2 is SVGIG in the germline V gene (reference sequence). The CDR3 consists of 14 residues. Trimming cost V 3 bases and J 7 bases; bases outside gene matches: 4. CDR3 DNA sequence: TGTGCCTGGAGCCGGGACAGGGGGGGTGAAAAACTGTTTTTT. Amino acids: CAWSRDRGGEKLFF. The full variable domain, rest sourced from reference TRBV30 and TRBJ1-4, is SQTIHQWPATLVQPVGSPLSLECTVEGTSNPNLYWYRQAAGRGLQLLFYSVGIGQISSEVPQNLSASRPQDRQFILSSKKLLLSDSGFYLCAWSRDRGGEKLFFGSGTQLSVL.

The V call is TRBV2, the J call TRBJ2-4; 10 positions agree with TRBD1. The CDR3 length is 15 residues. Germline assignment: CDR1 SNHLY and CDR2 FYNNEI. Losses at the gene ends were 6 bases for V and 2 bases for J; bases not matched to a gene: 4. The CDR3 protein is CASSGDRGSKNIQYF. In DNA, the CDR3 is TGTGCCAGCAGCGGGGACAGGGGTTCCAAAAACATTCAGTACTTC.